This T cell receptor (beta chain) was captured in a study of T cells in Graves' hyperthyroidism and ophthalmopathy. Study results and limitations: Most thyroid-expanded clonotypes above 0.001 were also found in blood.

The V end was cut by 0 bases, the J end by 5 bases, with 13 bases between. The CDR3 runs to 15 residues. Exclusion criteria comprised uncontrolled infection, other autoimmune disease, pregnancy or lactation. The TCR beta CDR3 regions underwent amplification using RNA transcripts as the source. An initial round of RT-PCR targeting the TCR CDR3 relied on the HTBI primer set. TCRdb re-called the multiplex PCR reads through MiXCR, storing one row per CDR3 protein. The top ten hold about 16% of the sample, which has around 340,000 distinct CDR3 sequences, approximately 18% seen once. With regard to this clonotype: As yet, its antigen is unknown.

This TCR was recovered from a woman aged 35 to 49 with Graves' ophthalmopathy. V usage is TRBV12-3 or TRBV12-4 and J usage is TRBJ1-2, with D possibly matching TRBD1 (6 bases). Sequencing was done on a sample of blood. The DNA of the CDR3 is TGTGCCAGCAGTTTAGCGTATCTTGGACAGTATGGCTACACCTTC. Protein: CASSLAYLGQYGYTF.